This entry lists 18 T cell receptor beta chains sequenced from one sample in a study of blood T cell repertoires in COVID-19. Libraries were prepared by immunoSEQ multiplex PCR; TCRdb keeps only in-frame clonotypes and omits some of them. The sample carries about 140,000 clones, around 80% recorded once. Sequences were obtained from peripheral blood. The receptors here all came from a man in his 60s with active or convalescent COVID-19.

The chain is built from TRBV5-1 and TRBJ2-1; D is unresolved. The CDR3 length is 14 residues. V gave up 1 base and J gave up 0 bases, with 5 bases separating them. Looked up from germline, CDR1 is SGHRS and CDR2 is YFSETQ. CDR3 sequence: CASSLTVSYNEQFF. The CDR3 nucleotides read TGCGCCAGCAGCTTGACAGTCTCCTACAATGAGCAGTTCTTC.

The V gene is TRBV30, the J gene TRBJ1-2; 7 bases are shared with TRBD1. From germline, CDR1 is GTSNPN and CDR2 SVGIG (reference sequence). The CDR3 length is 15 residues. J lost 2 bases, V lost 3 bases, and 9 bases had no gene match. The CDR3 DNA sequence: TGTGCCTGGAGCGTTAGGGACAGACAAAACTATGGCTACACCTTC. It is translated as CAWSVRDRQNYGYTF.

This chain joins TRBV29-1 and TRBJ1-2; a possible D gene is TRBD1 (6 bases). CDR1 and CDR2 (germline): SQVTM, ANQGSEA. The CDR3 is 15 residues long. V shed 7 bases and J shed 4 bases, with 22 bases lying between them. The CDR3 spells CSADLGRGLVYGYTF. CDR3 in DNA: TGCAGCGCCGATCTGGGCAGGGGATTGGTCTATGGCTACACCTTC.

The chain is built from TRBV12-3 or TRBV12-4 and TRBJ2-7; possible D gene TRBD1, 6 bases. V lost 6 bases and J lost 4, with 13 bases in between. There are 13 residues in the CDR3. The CDR3 coding sequence is TGTGCCAGCAGCCTCTCCAGGGGATACGAGCAGTACTTC. Translation: CASSLSRGYEQYF.

This chain uses TRBV9 with TRBJ2-2, with D hard to call. CDR3 length: 13 residues. V was clipped by 4 bases and J by 6 bases, with 10 bases between them. The germline V gene encodes CDR1 SGDLS and CDR2 YYNGEE. The CDR3 DNA follows: TGTGCCAGCAGCCGTTTGGGCGCCGGGGAGCTGTTTTTT. Translated, it gives CASSRLGAGELFF. The variable domain in full, completed from reference TRBV9 and TRBJ2-2, reads DSGVTQTPKHLITATGQRVTLRCSPRSGDLSVYWYQQSLDQGLQFLIQYYNGEERAKGNILERFSAQQFPDLHSELNLSSLELGDSALYFCASSRLGAGELFFGEGSRLTVL.

This clone was counted only a few times. The chain links TRBV19 to TRBJ1-1, with a tentative D call TRBD1 (5 bases). Germline V gene sequence: CDR1 LNHDA, CDR2 SQIVND (reference sequence). CDR3 length: 14 amino acids. V was pared by 7 bases and J by 7 bases, with 19 bases between. DNA of the CDR3: TGTGCCAGTACTAATTGGGGAAGAAGGGGTGAAGCTTTCTTT. Translation gives CASTNWGRRGEAFF. The variable domain in full, completed from reference TRBV19 and TRBJ1-1, reads DGGITQSPKYLFRKEGQNVTLSCEQNLNHDAMYWYRQDPGQGLRLIYYSQIVNDFQKGDIAEGYSVSREKKESFPLTVTSAQKNPTAFYLCASTNWGRRGEAFFGQGTRLTVV.

This chain joins TRBV6-5 and TRBJ2-2, with D possibly matching TRBD2 (7 bases). The CDR3 is 14 amino acids. V gave up 5 bases and J gave up 5 bases, with 12 bases separating them. CDR1 and CDR2 (germline): MNHEY, SVGAGI. As DNA, the CDR3 is TGTGCCAGCAGTCTACAGGGAGGGACCGGGGAGCTGTTTTTT. Protein: CASSLQGGTGELFF.

The V call is TRBV6-5, the J call TRBJ1-4, with D possibly matching TRBD1 (6 bases). The length of the CDR3 is 14 residues. Deletions cut 4 bases from V and 0 bases from J, with 6 bases between. Germline lookup yields CDR1 MNHEY and CDR2 SVGAGI. The CDR3 coding sequence is TGTGCCAGCAGTTGGACAGCAACTAATGAAAAACTGTTTTTT. Protein product: CASSWTATNEKLFF.

This CDR3 is CASSERSTLSYGYTF. CDR3 DNA sequence: TGTGCCAGCAGCGAAAGGAGTACCCTTAGCTATGGCTACACCTTC. The chain combines TRBV9 with TRBJ1-2; D is uncertain. This CDR3 has 15 amino acids. In germline, CDR1 is SGDLS, CDR2 YYNGEE. V dropped 3 bases and J dropped 4 bases, with 16 bases sitting between them.

The V and J genes are TRBV7-9 and TRBJ1-3, with TRBD1 matching 10 bases. This CDR3 has 15 amino acids. The ends lost 5 bases at V and 2 bases at J; junction bases unmatched: 3. CDR1 and CDR2 (germline): SEHNR, FQNEAQ (reference sequence). CDR3 nucleotide sequence: TGTGCCAGCAGCCGACAGGGGGCAGCTGGAAACACCATATATTTT. Translation: CASSRQGAAGNTIYF.

The rearrangement uses TRBV19 and TRBJ1-1, with TRBD1 identical over 8 bases. V shed 6 bases and J 1 base; nucleotides not matched to a gene: 10. CDR1 is LNHDA, CDR2 SQIVND, per germline (reference sequence). The CDR3 covers 16 residues. In DNA form, the CDR3 reads TGTGCCAGTAGCACCGCCAACAGGGGGACGAACACTGAAGCTTTCTTT. Translation: CASSTANRGTNTEAFF.

This clone has a single count. This chain uses TRBV5-1 with TRBJ1-1; 8 bases line up with TRBD1. Germline loops: CDR1 SGHRS, CDR2 YFSETQ. This CDR3 is 13 amino acids long. V lost 4 bases and J lost 4; bases outside the gene matches: 3. CDR3 residues: CASSIGQGTEAFF. The CDR3, as DNA: TGCGCCAGCAGCATTGGACAGGGCACTGAAGCTTTCTTT. Together with reference TRBV5-1 and TRBJ1-1, the CDR3 gives the full variable domain: KAGVTQTPRYLIKTRGQQVTLSCSPISGHRSVSWYQQTPGQGLQFLFEYFSETQRNKGNFPGRFSGRQFSNSRSEMNVSTLELGDSALYLCASSIGQGTEAFFGQGTRLTVV.

This chain joins TRBV9 and TRBJ2-1; 7 positions match TRBD2. This CDR3 has 15 amino acids. V lost 2 bases and J lost 5; bases outside the gene matches: 7. Per the germline V gene, CDR1 is SGDLS and CDR2 is YYNGEE. The CDR3 coding sequence is TGTGCCAGCAGCGTCGGCGGGAGCGCCAACAATGAGCAGTTCTTC. Amino acid sequence: CASSVGGSANNEQFF.

This sequence joins TRBV27 and TRBJ1-2; 7 bases match TRBD1. Germline V gene sequence: CDR1 MNHEY, CDR2 SMNVEV (reference sequence). The CDR3 is made up of 17 amino acids. V lost 3 bases and J lost 2; bases outside the gene matches: 12. CDR3 nucleotide sequence: TGTGCCAGCAGTTTGACCATCCTCGGGACAGCCAACTATGGCTACACCTTC. Translation gives CASSLTILGTANYGYTF.

The rearrangement joins TRBV6-5 to TRBJ2-1, with 10 bases matching TRBD2. Germline-derived CDR1 and CDR2 are MNHEY and SVGAGI. V was pared by 6 bases and J by 7 bases, with 9 bases of the junction left unmatched. The CDR3 runs 15 residues. Here the CDR3 reads CASRYLAGVANEQFF. As DNA, the CDR3 is TGTGCCAGCAGGTACCTAGCGGGAGTAGCGAATGAGCAGTTCTTC.

The chain links TRBV4-1 to TRBJ2-1; TRBD1 aligns across 7 bases. Germline CDR1 MGHRA, CDR2 YSYEKL. The junction had 8 bases not matched to a gene; V was cut back by 1 base and J by 8 bases. There are 15 residues in the CDR3. CDR3 amino acids: CASSQGQGVMDEQFF. CDR3 bases: TGCGCCAGCAGCCAAGGACAGGGAGTTATGGATGAGCAGTTCTTC.

In DNA form, the CDR3 reads TGTGCCAGCAGCCGGAGGACAGGGGGCCCCGGGGAGCTGTTTTTT. Translated, it gives CASSRRTGGPGELFF. V gene TRBV7-7 combines with J gene TRBJ2-2, with 11 bases fitting TRBD1. Germline V gives CDR1 SSHAT, CDR2 FNYEAQ (reference sequence). V lost 5 bases, J lost 6 bases, and 5 bases stayed unmatched. The CDR3 length is 15 residues.

The chain joins TRBV7-2 to TRBJ1-5, with D maybe TRBD1 (5 bases). The V end was cut by 5 bases, the J end by 1 base, with 9 bases between. The CDR3 has 14 amino acids. The V gene's germline CDR1 is SGHTA and CDR2 FQGNSA. CDR3 coding DNA: TGTGCCAGCAGCGTAGACAGCAGCAATCAGCCCCAGCATTTT. Amino acid sequence: CASSVDSSNQPQHF.